This T cell receptor (beta chain) originates from a study of CD8 T cells in Susac syndrome. The CDR3 covers 13 residues. Between the trimmed V and J ends, which lost 3 bases and 0 bases, there was a span of 6 bases. Random hexamers served to reverse transcribe roughly 0.45 to 1 ug RNA. TCRdb recomputed calls from the immunoSEQ multiplex PCR reads with MiXCR, one row per CDR3 protein. The sample includes tens of thousands of distinct CDR3 sequences, approximately 95% of them seen just once. This clonotype was counted a single time. The clonotype comes from a human donor with Susac syndrome. This chain uses TRBV12-3 or TRBV12-4 with TRBJ2-7; no clear D gene. Sequences were obtained from CD8+ T cells from PBMCs. CDR3 loop: CASSLESSYEQYF. The DNA of the CDR3 is TGTGCCAGCAGTTTGGAGAGCTCCTACGAGCAGTACTTC.